This T cell receptor (beta chain) is from a study of PD-1 blockade in classical Hodgkin lymphoma (dated by TCRdb to 2019 to 2021). For context, the study as a whole: Nivolumab dosing was 3 mg/kg intravenously every 2 weeks, continuing until either disease progression or unacceptable toxicity. The study used TCR beta sequencing and CyTOF to define a peripheral blood immune signature of response to PD-1 blockade in classical Hodgkin lymphoma. General study outcomes and caveats: Baseline TCR diversity was reported to be lower in newly diagnosed patients than in healthy donors, and even lower in relapsed/refractory patients. Only a single clinical trial cohort was studied, and what caused the repertoire differences, possibly disease activity or prior therapy, remained undefined. CD4+ but not CD8+ TCR diversity rose significantly by C4D1 (p=0.0027 vs p=0.16), most apparent in complete responders (p=0.02). Patients starting nivolumab less than 1 year after ASCT had lower diversity and were excluded from later analyses to avoid confounding by immune reconstitution. Trial patients with a complete response had baseline diversity similar to that of newly diagnosed patients, while partial responders and progressors had significantly lower diversity.

In the paper's terms, the time point label means: cycle 1 day 1 (C1D1), immediately before nivolumab initiation. All trial patients had relapsed after autologous stem cell transplantation, with cohorts A, B and C differing in prior brentuximab vedotin exposure. A total of 50 to 70 patients with relapsed/refractory classical Hodgkin lymphoma made up the trial cohort, and each patient's best overall response was complete response, partial response or progressive disease. In the multi-cohort phase II CheckMate 205 trial, trial patients received single-agent nivolumab. An independent review committee assessed best overall response using the 2007 International Working Group response criteria. Trial PBMCs were collected just before the start of nivolumab (C1D1) and during therapy at cycle 2 day 1 and cycle 4 day 1. Peripheral blood was collected in 8 mL Vacutainer Cell Preparation Tubes, from which PBMCs were isolated by centrifugation and then cryopreserved.

To note about this clone: Its specific antigen is unknown. Per-nucleotide qualities are absent, and no much larger clonotype sits a single base away.

Including the terminal cysteine and phenylalanine, the CDR3 comprises 16 residues. CDR3 DNA only is kept here, 48 bases in frame from base 1. The germline V gene (reference sequence) yields SEHNR for CDR1 and FQNEAQ for CDR2. Trimming at the junction amounts to 6 bases on V and 1 base on J, and the germline ends lie 18 bases apart. The Qiagen DNeasy kit was used to extract genomic DNA from unsorted PBMCs and from the negatively selected CD4+ and CD8+ fractions. Amplification of TCR beta CDR3 regions was done by immunoSEQ multiplex PCR with primers that anneal to V and J segments. Amplification bias was minimized using a synthetic immune receptor repertoire, and residual bias was removed computationally after sequencing. Under the source paper's analysis protocol: Repertoire diversity was quantified as the Shannon entropy index using custom Python scripts. The unsorted, CD4+ and CD8+ repertoires were each analyzed separately, with the exception of combined analyses, where CD4+ and CD8+ sequences were merged in silico. A clone was considered expanded if an increase in frequency of at least 2-fold after treatment relative to C1D1 was found, and a pseudocount of 0.5 was applied to clones undetected at baseline. Singleton clones were defined as clones with 0 or 1 copy at C1D1, and non-singleton clones were defined as clones with 2 or more copies. Clones expanded in unsorted samples were labelled as CD4+, CD8+ or unknown by matching protein sequences in sorted samples from the same patient. Diversity changes from C1D1 to C4D1 were tested in paired samples using Wilcoxon tests. TCRdb's version of the immuneACCESS table is confined to in-frame rearrangements and falls short of the full clone set. An unresolved V gene accounts for under half of the shortfall where checked; the remainder is of unknown origin. V and J calls and clone size are given by that table; D and trimming were obtained from the DNA. In all, the sample holds around 36,000 clones, and 80% to 90% of those were seen once. About 10% of the sample is held by the ten biggest clonotypes.

This specimen consisted of peripheral blood mononuclear cells (PBMCs), obtained at baseline. The rearrangement joined TRBV7-9 to TRBJ1-1; 5 matching bases give a weak D call of TRBD1. The clonotype was recovered from a human donor with classical Hodgkin lymphoma. The CDR3 protein: CASSSLGGDENTEAFF. The base sequence is TGTGCCAGCAGTTCCCTGGGGGGTGACGAGAACACTGAAGCTTTCTTT. Outside the CDR3, residues come from the reference TRBV7-9 and TRBJ1-1 proteins, so the full variable domain is: DTGVSQNPRHKITKRGQNVTFRCDPISEHNRLYWYRQTLGQGPEFLTYFQNEAQLEKSRLLSDRFSAERPKGSFSTLEIQRTEQGDSAMYLCASSSLGGDENTEAFFGQGTRLTVV.